One and the same sample provided the 27 T cell receptor beta chains below, sequenced in a study of T cell repertoires in cytomegalovirus infection. Using its own MiXCR run on the reads, TCRdb lists one record per CDR3 protein. The sample holds 340,000 or so distinct CDR3 sequences; around 25% are singletons and the top ten take approximately 12%. The antigens for these receptors are not known. The sequenced sample was cultured PBMCs, obtained from culture after CMV antigen stimulation. The receptors shown here come from a human donor in good health (CMV status not recorded). Some clones in this sample may be carry-over from other donors' samples.

The V gene is TRBV10-3, the J gene TRBJ2-1; 7 positions agree with TRBD2. Germline V gives CDR1 ENHRY, CDR2 SYGVKD. V lost 2 bases to trimming and J lost 0 bases; unmatched junction nucleotides: 7. The CDR3 spans 17 residues. The CDR3 sequence: CAISERASGSSYNEQFF. In DNA form, the CDR3 reads TGTGCCATCAGTGAGAGGGCTAGCGGCAGCTCCTACAATGAGCAGTTCTTC.

The chain has TRBV20-1 and TRBJ1-3; a possible D gene is TRBD1 (5 bases). Trimming pared 4 bases from V and 0 bases from J, leaving 10 bases between. Germline CDR1 DFQATT, CDR2 SNEGSKA (reference sequence). CDR3 size: 14 residues. The CDR3 here is CSATGLSSGNTIYF. As DNA, the CDR3 is TGCAGTGCTACGGGACTTAGCTCTGGAAACACCATATATTTT.

This clonotype was recorded at least ten times. The rearrangement uses TRBV7-6 and TRBJ2-5; no clear D. V lost 5 bases, J lost 5 bases, and 12 bases lay in between. Germline values: CDR1 SGHVS, CDR2 FNYEAQ. The CDR3 has 13 amino acids. CDR3 DNA sequence: TGTGCCAGCAGCCAAGAGCGTGGGGAGACCCAGTACTTC. Its translation: CASSQERGETQYF.

Turning to this clonotype: Being one base from a much bigger clone, this may be a read error. The V and J genes are TRBV7-2 and TRBJ2-5; D tentatively fits TRBD1 or TRBD2 (5 bases each). From germline, CDR1 is SGHTA and CDR2 FQGNSA. V was clipped by 11 bases and J by 7 bases, with 20 bases between them. The CDR3 is 13 residues long. CDR3 amino acids: CARTQLGVGTQYF. The CDR3 DNA sequence: TGTGCCCGCACCCAATTGGGGGTGGGGACCCAGTACTTC. The entire variable domain, with the rest obtained from reference TRBV7-2 and TRBJ2-5, is as follows: GAGVSQSPSNKVTEKGKDVELRCDPISGHTALYWYRQSLGQGLEFLIYFQGNSAPDKSGLPSDRFSAERTGGSVSTLTIQRTQQEDSAVYLCARTQLGVGTQYFGPGTRLLVL.

The sample holds a few counts of this clonotype. This sequence joins TRBV6-5 and TRBJ1-1; 7 bases agree with TRBD1. V shed 2 bases and J 5 bases; nucleotides not matched to a gene: 2. The CDR3 has 13 amino acids. Germline V gene data show CDR1 as MNHEY and CDR2 as SVGAGI. The CDR3 sequence is CASSYLGQTEAFF. The CDR3 DNA reads TGTGCCAGCAGTTACCTGGGACAGACTGAAGCTTTCTTT.

This chain links TRBV7-2 with TRBJ1-1, with unresolved D. Deletions cut 5 bases from V and 1 base from J, with 8 bases between. Germline CDR1 SGHTA, CDR2 FQGNSA. The CDR3 sequence is 13 residues long. The CDR3 region has the DNA TGTGCCAGCAGCAGCGCACCGAACACTGAAGCTTTCTTT. Translation gives CASSSAPNTEAFF.

The gene calls are TRBV6-6 and TRBJ2-3; D remains unclear. Germline V CDR1 and CDR2: MNHNY, SVGAGI (reference sequence). Trimming removed 0 bases at V and 4 bases at J, with 11 bases between. CDR3 length: 15 residues. CDR3 loop: CASSYSSIRADTQYF. The CDR3 nucleotides read TGTGCCAGCAGTTACTCGAGCATCCGGGCAGATACGCAGTATTTT.

This clonotype was seen a handful of times. V is TRBV7-2 and J is TRBJ2-6; D gene unclear. The ends were cut back, 7 bases at V and 0 bases at J, with 4 bases in the middle. This CDR3 has 13 residues. Germline lookup yields CDR1 SGHTA and CDR2 FQGNSA. Here the CDR3 reads CASTNSGANVLTF. The CDR3 DNA reads as TGTGCCAGCACCAACTCTGGGGCCAACGTCCTGACTTTC.

The chain joins TRBV7-2 to TRBJ2-3, with a tentative D call TRBD1 (6 bases). The CDR3 extends over 14 amino acids. The V end was cut by 2 bases, the J end by 2 bases, with 8 bases between. Germline lookup yields CDR1 SGHTA and CDR2 FQGNSA. The CDR3 coding sequence is TGTGCCAGCAGCTTATACAGGGACACAGATACGCAGTATTTT. Its translation: CASSLYRDTDTQYF. Drawing the rest from reference TRBV7-2 and TRBJ2-3, the complete variable domain is GAGVSQSPSNKVTEKGKDVELRCDPISGHTALYWYRQSLGQGLEFLIYFQGNSAPDKSGLPSDRFSAERTGGSVSTLTIQRTQQEDSAVYLCASSLYRDTDTQYFGPGTRLTVL.

CDR3 bases: TGTGCCAGCAGCGTAGCAAGTTTTGCCTACAATGAGCAGTTCTTC. Translation: CASSVASFAYNEQFF. The V gene is TRBV9, the J gene TRBJ2-1, with D unclear. The germline V and J ends were trimmed by 0 bases and 2 bases, with 9 bases remaining between them. The germline V gene has CDR1 SGDLS and CDR2 YYNGEE. The CDR3 is 15 amino acids. Full variable domain (outside the CDR3, taken from reference TRBV9 and TRBJ2-1): DSGVTQTPKHLITATGQRVTLRCSPRSGDLSVYWYQQSLDQGLQFLIQYYNGEERAKGNILERFSAQQFPDLHSELNLSSLELGDSALYFCASSVASFAYNEQFFGPGTRLTVL.

The chain employs TRBV20-1 and TRBJ2-7; 14 nucleotides agree with TRBD2. Germline CDR1 and CDR2: DFQATT and SNEGSKA (reference sequence). The J segment lost 4 bases and the V segment lost 6 bases, leaving 11 bases of the junction unmatched. This CDR3 is 16 amino acids long. CDR3 loop: CSARPGTSGSLYEQYF. The CDR3 DNA reads as TGCAGTGCCCGACCCGGGACTAGCGGGAGTTTGTACGAGCAGTACTTC.

CDR3 nucleotide sequence: TGTGCCAGCAGTTTCCGAACAGGGGCCCTCTATGGCTACACCTTC. It translates to CASSFRTGALYGYTF. The chain uses TRBV6-5 and TRBJ1-2; TRBD1 aligns across 7 bases. Germline CDR1 is MNHEY and CDR2 is SVGAGI. The length of the CDR3 is 15 residues. The V segment lost 4 bases and the J segment 4 bases; nucleotides outside the gene matches: 9.

This clonotype turned up a few times. This chain uses TRBV4-1 with TRBJ2-2, with TRBD2 matching over 8 bases. V gave up 0 bases and J gave up 0 bases; unmatched junction bases: 3. Per the germline V gene, CDR1 is MGHRA and CDR2 is YSYEKL. The CDR3 runs to 17 residues. This CDR3 is CASSQDRSGANTGELFF. The CDR3 DNA is TGCGCCAGCAGCCAAGACCGTAGCGGGGCGAACACCGGGGAGCTGTTTTTT.

The CDR3 spells CSVEDTSSGELFF. Written as DNA, the CDR3 is TGCAGCGTTGAGGACACTAGTTCCGGGGAGCTGTTTTTT. The rearrangement uses TRBV29-1 and TRBJ2-2, with D perhaps matching TRBD1 or TRBD2 (5 bases each). Per germline, CDR1 SQVTM and CDR2 ANQGSEA. V lost 3 bases to trimming and J lost 6 bases, with 11 bases between them. The CDR3 consists of 13 residues.

This clonotype has ten or more counts. The V gene is TRBV7-8, the J gene TRBJ2-2, with D possibly being TRBD1 (5 bases). This CDR3 has 16 residues. The ends were cut back, 5 bases at V and 4 bases at J, with 17 bases in the middle. Germline loops: CDR1 SGHVS, CDR2 FQNEAQ. The CDR3 coding sequence is TGTGCCAGCAGCAGCAGCCAGGGTTTAAGCACCGGGGAGCTGTTTTTT. Translating it yields CASSSSQGLSTGELFF.

The J gene is TRBJ1-4, the V gene TRBV10-3, with D perhaps matching TRBD1 (6 bases). Trimming took off 4 bases at V and 7 bases at J, with 10 bases between the two ends. This CDR3 spans 13 amino acids. Germline lookup yields CDR1 ENHRY and CDR2 SYGVKD. In nucleotides, the CDR3 is TGTGCCATCAGTGGACAGGCTGGTGAAAAACTGTTTTTT. This translates into CAISGQAGEKLFF.

This clonotype turned up a few times. A read error may produce the germline difference seen at one junction end. The rearrangement joins TRBV11-2 to TRBJ1-3; D possibly corresponds to TRBD1 (5 bases). There are 16 residues in the CDR3. Germline CDR1 SGHAT, CDR2 FQNNGV. CDR3: CASSRALEQVGNTIYF. Here the CDR3 DNA reads TGCGCCAGCAGCCGCGCTTTGGAACAGGTCGGGAACACCATATATTTT.

This clonotype was recorded at least ten times. The rearrangement uses TRBV7-6 and TRBJ1-1; no reliable D call. Trimming pared 5 bases from V and 1 base from J, leaving 8 bases between. Per the germline V gene, CDR1 is SGHVS and CDR2 is FNYEAQ. CDR3 length: 13 residues. The CDR3 DNA sequence: TGTGCCAGCAGCGCTACATGGAACACTGAAGCTTTCTTT. Protein product: CASSATWNTEAFF. Full variable domain (remainder filled in from reference TRBV7-6 and TRBJ1-1): GAGVSQSPRYKVTKRGQDVALRCDPISGHVSLYWYRQALGQGPEFLTYFNYEAQQDKSGLPNDRFSAERPEGSISTLTIQRTEQRDSAMYRCASSATWNTEAFFGQGTRLTVV.

This clonotype was counted between two and nine times. The CDR3 coding sequence is TGTGCCACCAGCCGTAGCGGATACACAGATACGCAGTATTTT. Protein product: CATSRSGYTDTQYF. The chain is built from TRBV24-1 and TRBJ2-3; a weak D match, TRBD2 (6 bases). The V end lost 7 bases, the J end lost 2 bases, and 12 bases lay between the germline ends. CDR1 KGHDR and CDR2 SFDVKD come from the germline V gene. This CDR3 is built from 14 residues.

The J gene is TRBJ2-1, the V gene TRBV18; no clear D. CDR1 KGHSH and CDR2 LQKENI come from the germline V gene. The CDR3 is made up of 13 amino acids. The V end lost 3 bases, the J end lost 14 bases, and 17 bases lay between the germline ends. DNA for the CDR3: TGTGCCAGCTCACCCGGACCCCAACTCGTCGAGTTCTTC. It specifies CASSPGPQLVEFF.

J is TRBJ1-1 and V is TRBV20-1; D is possibly TRBD1 (5 bases). V lost 3 bases, J lost 4 bases, and 12 bases lay in between. Germline CDR1 is DFQATT and CDR2 is SNEGSKA (reference sequence). The CDR3 has 13 amino acids. The CDR3 nucleotides are TGCAGTGCTAGGAGGGCAGGGTCCACTGAAGCTTTCTTT. It encodes CSARRAGSTEAFF.

The chain is built from TRBV7-2 and TRBJ2-2, with a tentative D call TRBD1 (5 bases). Trimming shortened V by 1 base and J by 5 bases, and 20 bases separated the two germline ends. Germline lookup yields CDR1 SGHTA and CDR2 FQGNSA. The CDR3 consists of 18 residues. The CDR3 DNA reads TGTGCCAGCAGCTTAGATAAGGTCGCGGCAGGGCGGACCGGGGAGCTGTTTTTT. Encoded protein: CASSLDKVAAGRTGELFF.

The table lists this clonotype with a few counts. The chain combines TRBV5-4 with TRBJ1-5; D is possibly TRBD1 (5 bases). CDR3 size: 15 residues. Germline CDR1 and CDR2: SGHNT and YYREEE (reference sequence). Trimming cost V 3 bases and J 4 bases, with 14 bases left between them. CDR3 sequence (DNA): TGTGCCAGCAGCTCTGCCGGGGGAGAAAATCAGCCCCAGCATTTT. The encoded protein is CASSSAGGENQPQHF.

This clonotype turned up a few times. The V call is TRBV19, the J call TRBJ1-2; D ambiguous. V lost 8 bases and J 4 bases, leaving 8 bases between the germline ends. Germline values: CDR1 LNHDA, CDR2 SQIVND (reference sequence). The CDR3 totals 11 residues. The CDR3 DNA sequence: TGTGCCAGTTCCCAGGCCTATGGCTACACCTTC. This sequence encodes CASSQAYGYTF.

The chain uses TRBV5-1 and TRBJ2-7; TRBD1 is a possible D gene (6 bases). Germline V gene data show CDR1 as SGHRS and CDR2 as YFSETQ. Trimming pared 1 base from V and 7 bases from J, leaving 18 bases between. This CDR3 contains 15 residues. As DNA, the CDR3 is TGCGCCAGCAGCTTGTTAACAGGGTCCATGGGGGAGCAGTACTTC. Translating it yields CASSLLTGSMGEQYF.

The chain recombines TRBV5-6 with TRBJ1-2; D is unclear. The CDR3 totals 12 residues. Germline CDR1 SGHDT, CDR2 YYEEEE. With 1 base removed from V and 12 bases from J, the gap between germline ends came to 13 bases. CDR3 amino acids: CASSLSRTADTF. DNA of the CDR3: TGTGCCAGCAGCTTGTCACGAACGGCTGACACCTTC.

This clonotype was observed a few times. The genes are TRBV11-1 and TRBJ2-4; no definite D call. The CDR3 has 20 residues. Germline values: CDR1 SGHAT, CDR2 FQDESV (reference sequence). Trimming took off 2 bases at V and 0 bases at J, with 23 bases between the two ends. This chain's CDR3 is CASSLNDASNRPLAKNIQYF. The CDR3 DNA is TGTGCCAGCAGCTTAAACGACGCTAGTAATAGACCTCTAGCCAAAAACATTCAGTACTTC.